Listed here are 30 T cell receptor beta chains from one sample, sequenced in a study of blood T cell repertoires in COVID-19. Sequencing used immunoSEQ multiplex PCR; TCRdb keeps in-frame clones, though not all of them. The table has about 220,000 clones, 83% seen once. Sequenced input: PBMCs or T cells enriched from blood (not recorded which). These receptors were collected from a woman between 50 and 59 years old who had been exposed to COVID-19.

The rearrangement uses TRBV28 and TRBJ2-7; TRBD1 is a possible D gene (6 bases). CDR3 size: 15 residues. Germline CDR1 reads MDHEN; CDR2 reads SYDVKM. Trimming cost V 7 bases and J 3 bases, with 19 bases left between them. The chain's CDR3 is CASTRPTGRGYEQYF. The CDR3 region has the DNA TGTGCCAGCACGAGGCCGACAGGAAGAGGCTACGAGCAGTACTTC.

The chain carries TRBV25-1 and TRBJ1-2; maybe TRBD1 (6 bases). CDR3 size: 11 residues. The germline gives CDR1 MGHDK, CDR2 SYGVNS. The V end lost 4 bases, the J end lost 7 bases, and 7 bases lay between the germline ends. CDR3 protein: CASSAGAGYTF. CDR3 in DNA: TGTGCCAGCAGTGCAGGGGCTGGCTACACCTTC.

The rearrangement joins TRBV9 to TRBJ2-5, with D possibly matching TRBD2 (6 bases). V was pared by 0 bases and J by 5 bases, with 11 bases between. The CDR3 spans 14 residues. Germline assignment: CDR1 SGDLS and CDR2 YYNGEE. CDR3 coding DNA: TGTGCCAGCAGCGTAGGCGGGGACCGGGAGACCCAGTACTTC. It specifies CASSVGGDRETQYF.

The V gene is TRBV18, the J gene TRBJ2-1, with D uncertain. CDR1 is KGHSH, CDR2 LQKENI, per germline. The CDR3 sequence is 15 residues long. V was pared by 2 bases and J by 0 bases, with 8 bases between. CDR3 bases: TGTGCCAGCTCACCAAGGAGTTTCTCCTACAATGAGCAGTTCTTC. Translation: CASSPRSFSYNEQFF. Together with reference TRBV18 and TRBJ2-1, the CDR3 gives the full variable domain: NAGVMQNPRHLVRRRGQEARLRCSPMKGHSHVYWYRQLPEEGLKFMVYLQKENIIDESGMPKERFSAEFPKEGPSILRIQQVVRGDSAAYFCASSPRSFSYNEQFFGPGTRLTVL.

CDR3 sequence (DNA): TGTGCAAGTCGCTCCCCAGGGGGGAGGGGACAGGGAGGGACTGAAGCTTTCTTT. It yields the protein CASRSPGGRGQGGTEAFF. The genes are TRBV12-2 and TRBJ1-1; TRBD1, as called in the table, went unchecked against the DNA. TRBV12-2 is marked as a pseudogene. The CDR3 has 18 residues.

This chain joins TRBV25-1 and TRBJ1-5; D perhaps matches TRBD1 (5 bases). Germline CDR1 is MGHDK and CDR2 is SYGVNS. Deletions cut 4 bases from V and 9 bases from J, with 10 bases between. This CDR3 is 12 amino acids long. The CDR3 sequence is CASSAQGSPQHF. CDR3 nucleotide sequence: TGTGCCAGCAGTGCGCAGGGTTCGCCCCAGCATTTT.

In its sample, this clone was seen once. The V and J genes are TRBV28 and TRBJ2-7; D is unclear. Trimming removed 3 bases from V and 3 bases from J, with 6 bases in between. Germline values: CDR1 MDHEN, CDR2 SYDVKM. The CDR3 is 12 amino acids. The CDR3 is CASSFLGYEQYF. For the CDR3, the DNA is TGTGCCAGCAGTTTTCTAGGCTACGAGCAGTACTTC.

This clone was counted only a few times. This chain uses TRBV19 with TRBJ1-1; tentative D call: TRBD1 (6 bases). The CDR3 is 14 residues long. The V gene's germline CDR1 is LNHDA and CDR2 SQIVND (reference sequence). Deletions cut 11 bases from V and 6 bases from J, with 22 bases between. The CDR3 DNA sequence: TGTGCCTCCAGACCCAACGTCTACAGGGCTGAAGCTTTCTTT. Amino acids: CASRPNVYRAEAFF.

This clone has just one count. The genes are TRBV29-1 and TRBJ2-7; D is perhaps TRBD1 (5 bases). Trimming removed 6 bases at V and 6 bases at J, with 21 bases between. The germline V gene has CDR1 SQVTM and CDR2 ANQGSEA. The CDR3 is made up of 14 amino acids. The CDR3 DNA follows: TGCAGCGTCTCCCCCCCAGGGCCGGTTGGCGAGCAGTACTTC. Protein product: CSVSPPGPVGEQYF.

V and J are TRBV11-3 and TRBJ2-7; 9 nucleotides line up with TRBD1. The germline V gene has CDR1 SGHNT and CDR2 YENEEA. After removal of 2 bases from V and 2 bases from J, the junction contained 4 bases not matched to a gene. The CDR3 spans 15 residues. This chain's CDR3 is CASSLRGTGPYEQYF. The DNA for the CDR3 is TGTGCCAGCAGCTTACGAGGGACAGGGCCCTACGAGCAGTACTTC.

The rearrangement joins TRBV2 to TRBJ1-2; D is unclear. The CDR3 is made up of 14 amino acids. Deletions cut 4 bases from V and 8 bases from J, with 17 bases between. Germline V lookup: CDR1 SNHLY, CDR2 FYNNEI. The CDR3 is CASSVPGPGGGYTF. In DNA form, the CDR3 reads TGTGCCAGCAGTGTCCCAGGCCCAGGAGGGGGCTACACCTTC.

The CDR3 loop is CASSLWASYEQYF. CDR3 bases: TGTGCCAGCAGTTTATGGGCTTCCTACGAGCAGTACTTC. The V gene is TRBV27, the J gene TRBJ2-7; no firm D call. Trimming took 1 base from V and 1 from J, leaving 5 bases between them. Germline V gives CDR1 MNHEY, CDR2 SMNVEV (reference sequence). This CDR3 is built from 13 residues.

There are a few counts of this clone. The rearrangement joins TRBV2 to TRBJ1-2; D is ambiguous. The length of the CDR3 is 13 residues. Trimming took off 0 bases at V and 5 bases at J, with 7 bases between the two ends. Germline CDR1 SNHLY, CDR2 FYNNEI. The CDR3 reads CASSEAFGYGYTF. CDR3 nucleotide sequence: TGTGCCAGCAGTGAAGCTTTCGGTTATGGCTACACCTTC.

V usage is TRBV4-1 and J usage is TRBJ1-2, with D possibly being TRBD1 (6 bases). The CDR3 contains 14 residues. Trimming shortened V by 4 bases and J by 8 bases, and 17 bases separated the two germline ends. Per the germline V gene, CDR1 is MGHRA and CDR2 is YSYEKL. Here the CDR3 DNA reads TGCGCCAGCAGCCTGCGCAGGGGCGAACAAGGCTACACCTTC. This codes for CASSLRRGEQGYTF.

The chain is built from TRBV7-9 and TRBJ2-5; possibly TRBD1 for D (6 bases). With 5 bases removed from V and 2 bases from J, the gap between germline ends came to 9 bases. CDR3 length: 13 residues. Germline-derived CDR1 and CDR2 are SEHNR and FQNEAQ (reference sequence). This CDR3 reads CASSRDTQETQYF. The CDR3, as DNA: TGTGCCAGCAGCCGGGACACACAAGAGACCCAGTACTTC.

The chain recombines TRBV10-2 with TRBJ1-2, with D possibly TRBD1 on 6 matching bases. The CDR3 runs 15 residues. V lost 6 bases and J 10 bases, leaving 24 bases between the germline ends. CDR1 is WSHSY and CDR2 is SAAADI in the germline V gene. The CDR3 loop reads CASREASNRERDYTF. In DNA, the CDR3 is TGCGCCAGCAGGGAGGCCTCTAACAGGGAACGGGACTACACCTTC.

J is TRBJ2-2 and V is TRBV11-2, with D perhaps matching TRBD1 (5 bases). Germline-derived CDR1 and CDR2 are SGHAT and FQNNGV. CDR3 length: 15 amino acids. The ends were cut back, 3 bases at V and 4 bases at J, with 12 bases in the middle. DNA of the CDR3: TGTGCCAGCAGCTTTGCAGGGTTCGGCACCGGGGAGCTGTTTTTT. Its translation is CASSFAGFGTGELFF.

The chain couples TRBV27 to TRBJ2-7; maybe TRBD1 (5 bases). Germline lookup yields CDR1 MNHEY and CDR2 SMNVEV (reference sequence). The length of the CDR3 is 13 residues. V lost 4 bases and J 1 base, leaving 8 bases between the germline ends. CDR3 bases: TGTGCCAGCAGTTCAGGGATTTCCTACGAGCAGTACTTC. As protein: CASSSGISYEQYF.

The chain is built from TRBV7-2 and TRBJ1-2; 9 nucleotides align to TRBD1. CDR1 is SGHTA, CDR2 FQGNSA, per germline. The CDR3 spans 16 residues. The J segment lost 6 bases and the V segment lost 10 bases, leaving 18 bases of the junction unmatched. CDR3: CATSPGTGPALHGYTF. CDR3 nucleotides: TGTGCCACCAGTCCGGGGACAGGGCCGGCTCTTCATGGCTACACCTTC. Combining the CDR3 with reference TRBV7-2 and TRBJ1-2 gives the whole variable domain GAGVSQSPSNKVTEKGKDVELRCDPISGHTALYWYRQSLGQGLEFLIYFQGNSAPDKSGLPSDRFSAERTGGSVSTLTIQRTQQEDSAVYLCATSPGTGPALHGYTFGSGTRLTVV.

The rearrangement uses TRBV5-6 and TRBJ2-3, with 12 bases fitting TRBD1. Per germline, CDR1 SGHDT and CDR2 YYEEEE. The length of the CDR3 is 16 residues. Unmatched junction bases numbered 7, after V lost 4 bases and J lost 4 bases. The CDR3 region has the DNA TGTGCCAGCAGCGCGGCCGGGACAGGGGGCCCAGATACGCAGTATTTT. This translates into CASSAAGTGGPDTQYF.

The chain uses TRBV2 and TRBJ1-1; D is unresolved. There are 15 residues in the CDR3. The germline V gene has CDR1 SNHLY and CDR2 FYNNEI. The V gene lost 4 bases and the J gene lost 0 bases, with 12 bases spanning the gap. CDR3 in amino acids: CASSGLITMNTEAFF. CDR3 sequence (DNA): TGTGCCAGCAGTGGGCTTATCACCATGAACACTGAAGCTTTCTTT.

This clone was seen only once. The J gene is TRBJ1-2, the V gene TRBV29-1; D might be TRBD1 (5 bases). Germline assignment: CDR1 SQVTM and CDR2 ANQGSEA. There are 15 residues in the CDR3. Trimming pared 4 bases from V and 1 base from J, leaving 16 bases between. The CDR3 nucleotides are TGCAGCGTTGCACTAAACAGGTGGGGTAACTATGGCTACACCTTC. It translates to CSVALNRWGNYGYTF.

This clone was seen just once. The genes are TRBV29-1 and TRBJ1-1; D gene uncertain. This CDR3 contains 11 residues. V shed 7 bases and J shed 0 bases, with 6 bases lying between them. Germline-derived CDR1 and CDR2 are SQVTM and ANQGSEA. The CDR3 is CSATLNTEAFF. The CDR3 coding sequence is TGCAGCGCTACACTGAACACTGAAGCTTTCTTT.

V usage is TRBV7-2 and J usage is TRBJ1-2; possibly TRBD1 for D (6 bases). The V end was cut by 5 bases, the J end by 7 bases, with 20 bases between. From germline, CDR1 is SGHTA and CDR2 FQGNSA. The CDR3 is 15 residues long. For the CDR3, the DNA is TGTGCCAGCAGCCCTACGCCGCCAGGGGTGGCTGGCTACACCTTC. This encodes CASSPTPPGVAGYTF.

The rearrangement uses TRBV21-1 and TRBJ1-2; no DNA check was done on the table's D call, TRBD1. TRBV21-1 is shown as a pseudogene. The CDR3 is 18 amino acids. The CDR3 DNA reads TGTGCCAGCAGCAAGAGGGCCCAGAGGGGGCTAGCTAACTATGGCTACACCTTC. Translated, it gives CASSKRAQRGLANYGYTF.

This clone is a singleton in its sample. The rearrangement joins TRBV12-5 to TRBJ1-1; 8 bases are a match to TRBD1. The CDR3 consists of 14 residues. Trimming took 5 bases from V and 1 from J; bases not matched to a gene: 3. CDR1 is LGHNT and CDR2 is FRNRAP in the germline V gene. CDR3 nucleotide sequence: TGTGCTAGTGGTCCCGGACAGGGGAACACTGAAGCTTTCTTT. This gives the protein CASGPGQGNTEAFF.

V is TRBV7-8 and J is TRBJ2-1; tentative D call: TRBD2 (5 bases). This CDR3 is 13 amino acids long. Germline assignment: CDR1 SGHVS and CDR2 FQNEAQ. With 1 base removed from V and 7 bases from J, the gap between germline ends came to 8 bases. The CDR3 spells CASSLGGPNEQFF. The CDR3 DNA is TGTGCCAGCAGCTTAGGAGGGCCGAATGAGCAGTTCTTC. The whole variable domain, remainder taken from reference TRBV7-8 and TRBJ2-1, is GAGVSQSPRYKVAKRGQDVALRCDPISGHVSLFWYQQALGQGPEFLTYFQNEAQLDKSGLPSDRFFAERPEGSVSTLKIQRTQQEDSAVYLCASSLGGPNEQFFGPGTRLTVL.

The chain is built from TRBV23-1 and TRBJ1-6, with D perhaps TRBD1 (6 bases). TRBV23-1 is designated an ORF whose function remains uncertain. V lost 0 bases, J lost 10 bases, and 19 bases lay in between. This CDR3 spans 17 amino acids. CDR3: CASSQSDRPTLGSPLHF. The CDR3 DNA reads TGCGCCAGCAGTCAATCTGACAGGCCTACGCTAGGATCACCCCTCCACTTT.

CDR3: CASSRQVSNQPQHF. CDR3 nucleotides: TGTGCCAGCAGCCGACAGGTTAGCAATCAGCCCCAGCATTTT. The J gene is TRBJ1-5, the V gene TRBV16, with D perhaps TRBD1 (6 bases). This CDR3 contains 14 residues. Trimming pared 4 bases from V and 0 bases from J, leaving 7 bases between. The germline gives CDR1 KGHSY, CDR2 FQNENV.

The chain combines TRBV30 with TRBJ1-2, with D hard to call. The CDR3 spans 11 residues. Trimming pared 3 bases from V and 5 bases from J, leaving 7 bases between. The V gene's germline CDR1 is GTSNPN and CDR2 SVGIG (reference sequence). The chain's CDR3 is CAWRSQYGYTF. The CDR3, as DNA: TGTGCCTGGAGGTCCCAGTATGGCTACACCTTC.